The rows below give T cell receptor beta chains drawn from one sample of a study of blood T cell repertoires in COVID-19. Sequencing was performed with immunoSEQ multiplex PCR; in TCRdb, only in-frame clones are kept and a portion is missing. The table shows some 490,000 clones, with 80% to 90% occurring only once. The material sequenced was peripheral blood. The receptor source for this set is a human donor in a cohort sampled during active COVID-19. Both conserved end residues are part of each CDR3. The D gene is left open where the match is weak. Not every row has a clone size; where given, it reads once, few, many or a size class.

TRBJ2-1,NA,TRBV27,15,TRBD2,TGTGCCAGCAGTCTGTTACTAGCGGGAGCTAATGAGCAGTTCTTC,CASSLLLAGANEQFF
TRBJ2-4,NA,TRBV11-2,14,TRBD2,TGTGCCAGCAGGGAGAGCGCCGGGAGGGACATTCAGTACTTC,CASRESAGRDIQYF
TRBJ1-1,once,TRBV2,19,TRBD1,TGTGCCAGCAGTGAACTCACCGACAGGGGGAGACTCATGAACACTGAAGCTTTCTTT,CASSELTDRGRLMNTEAFF
TRBJ2-7,NA,TRBV20-1,11,NA,TGCAGTGCTAACACGAGGACTCAACAGTACTTC,CSANTRTQQYF
TRBJ1-2,NA,TRBV7-9,13,NA,TGTGCCAGCAGCTTTGAAGGTGGGGGCCACTACACCTTC,CASSFEGGGHYTF
TRBJ1-1,once,TRBV5-6,14,NA,TGTGCCAGCAGCTTGGTAGATGCGAACACTGAAGCTTTCTTT,CASSLVDANTEAFF
TRBJ2-5,NA,TRBV29-1,13,TRBD2,TGCAGCGTCCTCCTGGGACTACGGGAGACCCAGTACTTC,CSVLLGLRETQYF
TRBJ2-3,NA,TRBV24-1,16,TRBD1,TGTGCCACCAGTGACAATAAACAGGGGTTTACAGATACGCAGTATTTT,CATSDNKQGFTDTQYF
TRBJ2-1,NA,TRBV9,15,NA,TGTGCCAGCAACGCCGGGAGCCAAAATTCGGGTGAGCAGTTCTTC,CASNAGSQNSGEQFF
TRBJ1-3,NA,TRBV3-1/TRBV3-2,17,NA,TGTGCCAGCAGCCAAGAGTGGGCGAAGAGCTCTGGAAACACCATATATTTT,CASSQEWAKSSGNTIYF
TRBJ2-2,NA,TRBV5-4,15,NA,TGTGCCAGCAGCTTGGCCAATAGTTACACCGGGGAGCTGTTTTTT,CASSLANSYTGELFF
TRBJ2-7,NA,TRBV6-5,12,NA,TGTGCCACCGGGGGAGTGGGGTTCCCGCAGTACTTC,CATGGVGFPQYF
TRBJ1-2,NA,TRBV5-8,14,TRBD1,TGTGCCAGCAGCAGAGGGACAGCTAACTATGGCTACACCTTC,CASSRGTANYGYTF
TRBJ1-4,NA,TRBV3-1/TRBV3-2,16,NA,TGTGCCAGCAGCCAAGCCCGAGGCCCCGGGAGAGAAAAACTGTTTTTT,CASSQARGPGREKLFF
TRBJ1-2,NA,TRBV25-1,14,TRBD1,TGTGCCTCTGGCAGGGACAGCCTAGACTATGGCTACACCTTC,CASGRDSLDYGYTF
TRBJ2-2,NA,TRBV30,11,NA,TGTGCCTGGCTTGACACCGGGGAGCTGTTTTTT,CAWLDTGELFF
TRBJ2-4,NA,TRBV9,14,TRBD2,TGTGCCAGCAGCGCGGGACTAGCGGAAAACATTCAGTACTTC,CASSAGLAENIQYF
TRBJ1-5,NA,TRBV19,16,TRBD1,TGTGCCAGTAGTGTCCGACAGGGGGTAAGCAATCAGCCCCAGCATTTT,CASSVRQGVSNQPQHF
TRBJ2-3,NA,TRBV18,15,NA,TGTGCCAGCTCACCACCGGGGAGGGCGGGGGCCCCCGGGTATTTT,CASSPPGRAGAPGYF
TRBJ2-1,NA,TRBV3-1/TRBV3-2,15,TRBD2,TGTGCCAGCAGCCAAGCAGGACTAGCTTCGTATGAGCAGTTCTTC,CASSQAGLASYEQFF
TRBJ1-1,NA,TRBV5-6,14,NA,TGTGCCAGCAGCTTAACAGGGTGGACCACTGAAGCTTTCTTT,CASSLTGWTTEAFF
TRBJ1-6,NA,TRBV9,17,NA,TGTGCCAGCAGCGTAGGGCCCCAGGGGCCTGTTAATTCACCCCTCCACTTT,CASSVGPQGPVNSPLHF
TRBJ2-7,NA,TRBV6-5,14,NA,TGTGCCAGCAGTTACCGAAGCTCTTCCTACGAGCAGTACTTC,CASSYRSSSYEQYF
TRBJ2-6,NA,TRBV5-1,17,TRBD1,TGCGCCAGCAGACTAGGACAGGAAAGCTCTGGGGCCAACGTCCTGACTTTC,CASRLGQESSGANVLTF
TRBJ2-3,NA,TRBV29-1,15,TRBD2,TGCAGCGTTGAGGGACTAGCGGCCCCCACAGATACGCAGTATTTT,CSVEGLAAPTDTQYF
TRBJ2-5,NA,TRBV6-5,15,NA,TGTGCCAGCAGTACGACACCCTTGCATCAAGAGACCCAGTACTTC,CASSTTPLHQETQYF
TRBJ1-3,NA,TRBV9,13,NA,TGTGCCAGCAGCGTAGGGTGGTCCGGGATCATATATTTT,CASSVGWSGIIYF
TRBJ2-1,NA,TRBV19,15,NA,TGTGCCAGTAGTATAGATCTGAGAGGGATGAATGAGCAGTTCTTC,CASSIDLRGMNEQFF
TRBJ2-2,NA,TRBV5-1,18,TRBD1,TGCGCCAGCAGCGGGTGGCAGGGGGCTGACCGCGGCACCGGGGAGCTGTTTTTT,CASSGWQGADRGTGELFF
TRBJ2-1,NA,TRBV20-1,14,TRBD2,TGCAGTGCTCGTGATAGCGGGAGGGCCAATGAGCAGTTCTTC,CSARDSGRANEQFF
TRBJ1-1,NA,TRBV19,19,TRBD1,TGTGCCAGTAGCCTCTCCGGGACAGGTATTGGGTACGGCTACACTGAAGCTTTCTTT,CASSLSGTGIGYGYTEAFF
TRBJ2-5,NA,TRBV11-3,15,TRBD2,TGTGCCAGCAGCTTAGGGGGGGGGACGGGAGAGACCCAGTACTTC,CASSLGGGTGETQYF
TRBJ1-5,NA,TRBV10-3,14,NA,TGTGCCACCTCCCCTGGGGCGGCTAATCAGCCCCAGCATTTT,CATSPGAANQPQHF
TRBJ2-1,NA,TRBV6-5,13,TRBD2,TGTGCCAGCAGTCGACTAGCGGGCAATGAGCAGTTCTTC,CASSRLAGNEQFF
TRBJ2-7,NA,TRBV2,15,TRBD1,TGTGCCAGCAGTGAGGAGGGACAGGGGTTTAACGAGCAGTACTTC,CASSEEGQGFNEQYF
TRBJ2-1,NA,TRBV29-1,14,TRBD1,TGCAGCGTTGTAATCGGGACAGGGGTCTATGAGCAGTTCTTC,CSVVIGTGVYEQFF